Presented here are 10 T cell receptor beta chains from one specimen sequenced in a study of human T cells and chemical hapten exposure. The time point here: patch test 2, 6 weeks after DPC sensitization. Treatment denoted: therapeutic diphenylcyclopropenone sensitization with weekly scalp DPC. TCRdb re-called the RACE reads with MiXCR, one entry per CDR3 protein. The data show 80,000 to 100,000 distinct CDR3 sequences, approximately 9.3% seen once. The input for sequencing was whole blood, taken in connection with sensitization to the hapten diphenylcyclopropenone (DPC). The receptors were gathered from a woman aged 40-49 years with alopecia areata. Some clones in this sample may be carry-over from other donors' samples.

The chain couples TRBV20-1 to TRBJ2-1; possibly TRBD1 for D (6 bases). CDR1 and CDR2 (germline): DFQATT, SNEGSKA (reference sequence). V was cut by 3 bases and J by 10 bases, with 13 bases left in between. The CDR3 runs 12 residues. CDR3 residues: CSASLGAWEQFF. CDR3 nucleotide sequence: TGCAGTGCTAGTCTGGGGGCGTGGGAGCAGTTCTTC.

This clonotype was seen at least ten times. The V and J genes are TRBV7-8 and TRBJ2-1; TRBD2 matches 8 bases. V gave up 1 base and J gave up 9 bases; unmatched junction bases: 11. Germline V gene sequence: CDR1 SGHVS, CDR2 FQNEAQ. The CDR3 contains 16 residues. CDR3 region: CASSLVQREIRGEQFF. The CDR3 bases are TGTGCCAGCAGCTTAGTCCAGCGGGAGATAAGAGGTGAGCAGTTCTTC.

This clonotype was seen repeatedly, ten times or more. The gene calls are TRBV29-1 and TRBJ1-2; D ambiguous. Trimming stripped 0 bases from V and 8 bases from J, with 10 bases between. CDR1 and CDR2 (germline): SQVTM, ANQGSEA. This CDR3 is built from 12 residues. The CDR3 DNA reads as TGCAGCGTTGAAGATCTTCAGGACGGCTACACCTTC. Its protein is CSVEDLQDGYTF. The whole variable domain, filled in from reference TRBV29-1 and TRBJ1-2, reads SAVISQKPSRDICQRGTSLTIQCQVDSQVTMMFWYRQQPGQSLTLIATANQGSEATYESGFVIDKFPISRPNLTFSTLTVSNMSPEDSSIYLCSVEDLQDGYTFGSGTRLTVV.

This clonotype was seen many times. Here the CDR3 DNA reads TGTGCCAGCAGTCTCGGACAGGGTGCTGAAGCTTTCTTT. Translating it yields CASSLGQGAEAFF. This chain connects TRBV6-5 to TRBJ1-1, with 8 bases matching TRBD1. With 5 bases clipped from V and 6 bases from J, the junction kept 5 bases outside the gene matches. The CDR3 has 13 residues. In germline, CDR1 is MNHEY, CDR2 SVGAGI.

This clonotype has only a few counts. The chain couples TRBV30 to TRBJ2-5; 8 bases match TRBD2. CDR3 length: 15 amino acids. Germline values: CDR1 GTSNPN, CDR2 SVGIG (reference sequence). Losses at the gene ends were 7 bases for V and 5 bases for J; bases not matched to a gene: 15. The CDR3 protein is CAFILGLGQVETQYF. CDR3 in DNA: TGTGCCTTCATTTTGGGACTAGGACAAGTGGAGACCCAGTACTTC.

V and J are TRBV29-1 and TRBJ2-1; D gene ambiguous. The V gene lost 7 bases and the J gene lost 7 bases, with 17 bases spanning the gap. This CDR3 region has 13 residues. The V gene's germline CDR1 is SQVTM and CDR2 ANQGSEA. The CDR3 is CSEGRKPGNEQFF. The CDR3 region has the DNA TGCAGCGAAGGACGGAAACCTGGGAATGAGCAGTTCTTC.

The chain employs TRBV6-6 and TRBJ2-5, with TRBD2 matching over 10 bases. The V gene end was trimmed by 5 bases and the J gene end by 5 bases; junction bases not matched to a gene: 5. This CDR3 has 14 amino acids. Germline values: CDR1 MNHNY, CDR2 SVGAGI (reference sequence). The CDR3 sequence is CASSDYSGRETQYF. As DNA, the CDR3 is TGTGCCAGCAGTGACTATAGCGGGAGGGAGACCCAGTACTTC.

This chain connects TRBV25-1 to TRBJ2-1, with 7 bases identical to TRBD2. Losses at the gene ends were 7 bases for V and 6 bases for J; bases not matched to a gene: 12. The germline V gene has CDR1 MGHDK and CDR2 SYGVNS. This CDR3 spans 15 amino acids. The CDR3 sequence: CASTGTKRFGNEQFF. In DNA form, the CDR3 reads TGTGCCAGCACCGGGACTAAAAGATTCGGCAATGAGCAGTTCTTC. Using reference TRBV25-1 and TRBJ2-1 for the parts outside the CDR3, the full variable domain is EADIYQTPRYLVIGTGKKITLECSQTMGHDKMYWYQQDPGMELHLIHYSYGVNSTEKGDLSSESTVSRIRTEHFPLTLESARPSHTSQYLCASTGTKRFGNEQFFGPGTRLTVL.

This clonotype was counted a few times. This chain links TRBV20-1 with TRBJ2-7; 7 bases agree with TRBD2. CDR1 and CDR2 from the germline V gene are DFQATT and SNEGSKA (reference sequence). The V gene end was trimmed by 0 bases and the J gene end by 6 bases; junction bases not matched to a gene: 8. The CDR3 covers 14 residues. The CDR3 DNA is TGCAGTGCTAGAGATCAAGCGGGACCCTTCGAGCAGTACTTC. Its translation is CSARDQAGPFEQYF.

Worth noting for this clonotype: Being one base from a much bigger clone, this may be a read error. The chain combines TRBV28 with TRBJ2-5; 12 bases agree with TRBD2. The CDR3 length is 17 residues. From germline, CDR1 is MDHEN and CDR2 SYDVKM. In DNA form, the CDR3 reads TGTGTCAGCAGTCGAATGGGACTAGCGGGCCCACAAGAGACCCAGTACTTC. It codes for CVSSRMGLAGPQETQYF. Combining the CDR3 with reference TRBV28 and TRBJ2-5 gives the whole variable domain DVKVTQSSRYLVKRTGEKVFLECVQDMDHENMFWYRQDPGLGLRLIYFSYDVKMKEKGDIPEGYSVSREKKERFSLILESASTNQTSMYLCVSSRMGLAGPQETQYFGPGTRLLVL.